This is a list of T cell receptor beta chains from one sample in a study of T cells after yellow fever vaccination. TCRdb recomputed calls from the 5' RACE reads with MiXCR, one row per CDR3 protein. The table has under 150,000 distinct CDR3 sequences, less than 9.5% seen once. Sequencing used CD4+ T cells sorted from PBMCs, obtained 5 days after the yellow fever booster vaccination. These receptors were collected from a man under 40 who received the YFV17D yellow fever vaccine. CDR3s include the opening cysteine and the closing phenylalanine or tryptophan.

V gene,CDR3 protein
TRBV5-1,CASSLGRILTDTQYF
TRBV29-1,CSVISGSVPNEQFF
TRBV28,CASRFTSGSYEQYF
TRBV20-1,CSARDLRGEPLF
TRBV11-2,CASSLRDRGRVSTYEQYF
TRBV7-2,CASSLEVYGYTF
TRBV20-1,CSASPGPSTDTQYF
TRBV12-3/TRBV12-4,CASSSLTGSYEQYF
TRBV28,CASSLGGTLNEQYF
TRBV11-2,CASSATSGLYNEQFF
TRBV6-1,CASSRAGNLFHEQYF
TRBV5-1,CASRNGQGAFTGELFF
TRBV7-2,CASSLTGARGGETQYF
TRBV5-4,CASSLAVVAGRKETQYF
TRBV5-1,CASSPRGSSGANVLTF
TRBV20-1,CCARRLQASGNTGELFF
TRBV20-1,CSATGTLNTGELFF
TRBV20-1,CCATGTSGLSYNEQFF
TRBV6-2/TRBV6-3,CASSSGGQTQYF
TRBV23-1,CASSLPGTGQEETQYF
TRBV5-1,CASSLTRVNTGELFF
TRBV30,CAWSRGQRGNEQFF